Below are 32 T cell receptor beta chains sequenced from a single sample in a study of blood T cells in healthy people across ages. With a J-beta primer mix and a sample-barcoded 5' primer, a second PCR ran about 7 to 12 cycles. One entry per CDR3 protein, called by TCRdb with MiXCR from the 5' RACE reads. The table includes some 690,000 distinct CDR3 sequences, 22% detected once. Input material: blood. The receptor source for this set is an older man in good health.

The CDR3 is CASSSGTAVYGYTF. The CDR3 DNA is TGCGCCAGCAGCTCAGGGACAGCCGTCTATGGCTACACCTTC. The chain carries TRBV5-1 and TRBJ1-2, with 7 bases identical to TRBD1. V lost 3 bases to trimming and J lost 4 bases; unmatched junction nucleotides: 6. CDR1 and CDR2 (germline): SGHRS, YFSETQ. This CDR3 comprises 14 residues.

The sample holds a few counts of this clonotype. The chain joins TRBV28 to TRBJ1-6; TRBD1 might be the D (5 bases). Trimming removed 5 bases from V and 7 bases from J, with 15 bases in between. This CDR3 comprises 15 residues. Germline values: CDR1 MDHEN, CDR2 SYDVKM. The DNA for the CDR3 is TGTGCCAGCAGTCCTCCGGGACGCTCGAATTCACCCCTCCACTTT. Protein: CASSPPGRSNSPLHF.

The chain carries TRBV29-1 and TRBJ1-1; no clear D. Germline V lookup: CDR1 SQVTM, CDR2 ANQGSEA. The CDR3 runs 9 residues. V lost 1 base and J 12 bases, leaving 6 bases between the germline ends. CDR3 residues: CSVEGETFF. In DNA, the CDR3 is TGCAGCGTTGAAGGAGAAACTTTCTTT.

A word on this clonotype: Germline and junction disagree at one end, which may indicate a read error. V gene TRBV7-8 combines with J gene TRBJ2-3, with D unresolved. The CDR3 loop spans 13 amino acids. Germline V lookup: CDR1 SGHVS, CDR2 FQNEAQ. The DNA for the CDR3 is TGTGCCAACAGCCGTGGTAGATCAGATACGCAGTATTTT. The encoded protein is CANSRGRSDTQYF.

V is TRBV5-1 and J is TRBJ2-7, with a possible D match to TRBD1 (6 bases). This CDR3 is built from 14 residues. CDR1 and CDR2 (germline): SGHRS, YFSETQ. The ends were cut back, 4 bases at V and 4 bases at J, with 15 bases in the middle. In nucleotides, the CDR3 is TGCGCCAGCAGCGTGACAGGAGTTCGATACGAGCAGTACTTC. This translates into CASSVTGVRYEQYF.

Many counts were recorded for this clonotype. The chain couples TRBV20-1 to TRBJ2-1, with 10 bases identical to TRBD2. The length of the CDR3 is 13 residues. CDR1 and CDR2 from the germline V gene are DFQATT and SNEGSKA (reference sequence). The CDR3 coding sequence is TGCAGCGCCAGGACTAGCGGCTACAATGAGCAGTTCTTC. This gives the protein CSARTSGYNEQFF.

This clonotype appeared a few times. The genes are TRBV20-1 and TRBJ2-5; D ambiguous. The J call could be wrong; TRBJ2-7 is a better fit for the DNA end. Germline lookup yields CDR1 DFQATT and CDR2 SNEGSKA (reference sequence). CDR3 length: 12 residues. CDR3 sequence reads: CSSEGLSYEQYF. The CDR3 DNA follows: TGCAGTTCCGAAGGCTTATCCTACGAGCAGTACTTC.

J is TRBJ2-3 and V is TRBV2, with 9 bases lining up with TRBD2. The V gene end was trimmed by 6 bases and the J gene end by 2 bases; junction bases not matched to a gene: 9. Germline V CDR1 and CDR2: SNHLY, FYNNEI. The CDR3 has 16 amino acids. In DNA, the CDR3 is TGTGCCAGCAGACGACTAGCGGCGAGACACACAGATACGCAGTATTTT. This gives the protein CASRRLAARHTDTQYF.

This clonotype was picked up a small number of times. The rearrangement links TRBV20-1 to TRBJ2-7; 7 bases line up with TRBD1. This CDR3 is 13 amino acids long. The J segment lost 0 bases and the V segment lost 5 bases, leaving 4 bases of the junction unmatched. The germline CDR1 and CDR2 sequences are DFQATT and SNEGSKA (reference sequence). CDR3 DNA sequence: TGCAGTGCTCACGGGACAGCCTCCTACGAGCAGTACTTC. Translated: CSAHGTASYEQYF.

This clonotype was detected only a few times. The genes are TRBV5-1 and TRBJ2-5; D is perhaps TRBD2 (6 bases). V lost 2 bases, J lost 5 bases, and 13 bases lay in between. In germline, CDR1 is SGHRS, CDR2 YFSETQ. The CDR3 has 14 amino acids. The CDR3 here is CASSFGAGWETQYF. CDR3 in DNA: TGCGCCAGCAGCTTTGGGGCGGGATGGGAGACCCAGTACTTC.

This clonotype was observed a handful of times. The CDR3 loop reads CASRVVLKETQYF. In DNA form, the CDR3 reads TGCGCCAGCAGGGTGGTTCTAAAAGAGACCCAGTACTTC. The rearrangement links TRBV5-1 to TRBJ2-5; no firm D call. CDR1 and CDR2 (germline): SGHRS, YFSETQ. V shed 5 bases and J shed 3 bases, with 11 bases lying between them. This CDR3 contains 13 residues.

The rearrangement joins TRBV6-5 to TRBJ1-2; D not certain. Trimming stripped 0 bases from V and 11 bases from J, with 10 bases between. Germline V CDR1 and CDR2: MNHEY, SVGAGI. There are 12 residues in the CDR3. This CDR3 reads CASSYSRERYTF. The CDR3 region has the DNA TGTGCCAGCAGTTACTCAAGAGAGAGATACACCTTC.

This clonotype has more than one count but fewer than ten. The chain employs TRBV11-2 and TRBJ1-5; D ambiguous. Per the germline V gene, CDR1 is SGHAT and CDR2 is FQNNGV. Between the trimmed V and J ends, which lost 2 bases and 7 bases, there was a span of 9 bases. The length of the CDR3 is 13 residues. The DNA of the CDR3 is TGTGCCAGCAGCTTAAACACGGGCCAGCCCCAGCATTTT. It is translated as CASSLNTGQPQHF.

There are many counts of this clonotype. This chain connects TRBV20-1 to TRBJ2-1; 11 nucleotides agree with TRBD2. V was clipped by 6 bases and J by 3 bases; unmatched bases: 1. The CDR3 extends over 13 amino acids. In germline, CDR1 is DFQATT, CDR2 SNEGSKA (reference sequence). DNA of the CDR3: TGCAGTGCCGGGACTAGCGGCTACAATGAGCAGTTCTTC. Encoded protein: CSAGTSGYNEQFF.

This clonotype was seen only a few times. CDR3 nucleotides: TGTGCCAGCATTCCACCTGGGCAGGGGGCAACTCAGAGCTCCTACAATGAGCAGTTCTTC. Encoded protein: CASIPPGQGATQSSYNEQFF. This rearrangement joins TRBV6-1 to TRBJ2-1; 8 bases match TRBD1. The CDR3 runs to 20 residues. J was trimmed by 0 bases and V by 7 bases; bases with no gene match: 20. Germline V lookup: CDR1 MNHNS, CDR2 SASEGT.

The gene calls are TRBV5-1 and TRBJ1-1; TRBD1 is a possible D gene (6 bases). The CDR3 is made up of 11 amino acids. Trimming removed 7 bases at V and 6 bases at J, with 10 bases between. Germline CDR1 SGHRS, CDR2 YFSETQ. The CDR3 is CASAGEAEAFF. The CDR3 DNA reads as TGCGCCAGCGCAGGGGAAGCTGAAGCTTTCTTT.

In nucleotides, the CDR3 is TGTGCCAGCACGGTAGTGGGGGGAGAGACCCAGTACTTC. It encodes CASTVVGGETQYF. V usage is TRBV2 and J usage is TRBJ2-5; TRBD2 is a possible D gene (6 bases). Looked up from germline, CDR1 is SNHLY and CDR2 is FYNNEI. Trimming took off 7 bases at V and 4 bases at J, with 13 bases between the two ends. The CDR3 runs 13 residues.

This clonotype was observed a handful of times. This rearrangement joins TRBV7-9 to TRBJ2-1, with D perhaps matching TRBD2 (6 bases). Per germline, CDR1 SEHNR and CDR2 FQNEAQ (reference sequence). This CDR3 region has 14 residues. V shed 2 bases and J shed 8 bases, with 13 bases lying between them. The chain's CDR3 is CASSLLRGTDEQFF. The CDR3, as DNA: TGTGCCAGCAGCTTATTGCGGGGAACGGATGAGCAGTTCTTC.

The gene calls are TRBV9 and TRBJ2-7; the D gene is possibly TRBD1 (6 bases). The CDR3 contains 15 residues. The V gene's germline CDR1 is SGDLS and CDR2 YYNGEE. V gave up 3 bases and J gave up 0 bases, with 13 bases separating them. The CDR3 sequence is CASSAGVDSSYEQYF. CDR3 nucleotides: TGTGCCAGCAGCGCAGGGGTAGACAGCTCCTACGAGCAGTACTTC.

The chain combines TRBV4-3 with TRBJ1-4; D possibly corresponds to TRBD1 (5 bases). Germline lookup yields CDR1 LGHNA and CDR2 YSLEER. The CDR3 spans 17 residues. Trimming shortened V by 1 base and J by 3 bases, and 15 bases separated the two germline ends. The DNA for the CDR3 is TGCGCCAGCAGCCAAGCCCAACCAGGGAGTGCTAATGAAAAACTGTTTTTT. This codes for CASSQAQPGSANEKLFF.

This clonotype turned up a few times. This chain's CDR3 is CSASPTGQGGETQYF. The CDR3 nucleotides are TGCAGTGCTAGTCCCACGGGACAGGGCGGAGAGACCCAGTACTTC. The chain employs TRBV20-1 and TRBJ2-5, with 9 bases lining up with TRBD1. The CDR3 length is 15 residues. Trimming at V came to 3 bases and at J to 4 bases, leaving 9 bases not matched to a gene. The germline V gene encodes CDR1 DFQATT and CDR2 SNEGSKA (reference sequence).

The J gene is TRBJ1-5, the V gene TRBV12-3 or TRBV12-4; 8 positions match TRBD1. The CDR3 is 17 amino acids. The V segment lost 0 bases and the J segment 5 bases; nucleotides outside the gene matches: 9. The CDR3 sequence is CASSLASIQGADQPQHF. CDR3 nucleotide sequence: TGTGCCAGCAGTTTAGCCTCGATCCAGGGGGCGGATCAGCCCCAGCATTTT.

The rearrangement uses TRBV20-1 and TRBJ2-3; 8 nucleotides agree with TRBD2. V was pared by 6 bases and J by 5 bases, with 13 bases of the junction left unmatched. Germline V gives CDR1 DFQATT, CDR2 SNEGSKA (reference sequence). The CDR3 has 15 amino acids. The CDR3: CSARGLAQKGDTQYF. The CDR3 coding sequence is TGCAGTGCCCGCGGACTAGCTCAAAAGGGAGATACGCAGTATTTT.

This clonotype appeared many times. The chain recombines TRBV20-1 with TRBJ2-3, with D hard to call. Between the trimmed V and J ends, which lost 5 bases and 0 bases, there was a span of 9 bases. CDR1 is DFQATT and CDR2 is SNEGSKA in the germline V gene (reference sequence). CDR3 length: 13 residues. This CDR3 is CSAGRASTDTQYF. DNA of the CDR3: TGCAGTGCTGGCCGGGCTAGCACAGATACGCAGTATTTT.

This sequence joins TRBV20-1 and TRBJ1-5; unclear D gene. Trimming removed 2 bases from V and 2 bases from J, with 16 bases in between. Germline CDR1 and CDR2: DFQATT and SNEGSKA (reference sequence). The CDR3 is 16 residues long. This CDR3 reads CSARRTKGRGNQPQHF. In nucleotides, the CDR3 is TGCAGTGCTAGACGGACTAAGGGCAGAGGCAATCAGCCCCAGCATTTT.

As concerns this clonotype: Its ends do not fully match the called genes, so a read error is possible. The rearrangement joins TRBV7-2 to TRBJ2-5, with D possibly matching TRBD2 (6 bases). The CDR3 loop spans 15 amino acids. The germline V gene encodes CDR1 SGHTA and CDR2 FQGNSA. The CDR3 sequence: CASRLGSAGKETQYF. The CDR3 DNA follows: TGTGCCAGCAGATTAGGCTCCGCGGGGAAAGAGACCCAGTACTTC.

J is TRBJ2-1 and V is TRBV3-1, with 7 bases identical to TRBD1. Trimming removed 1 base from V and 9 bases from J; junction bases left unmatched: 3. The CDR3 runs to 13 residues. Germline CDR1 and CDR2: LGHDT and YNNKEL (reference sequence). CDR3 coding DNA: TGTGCCAGCAGCCAAGGACAGGGCAGTGAGCAGTTCTTC. Protein sequence: CASSQGQGSEQFF.

The sample holds many counts of this clonotype. The gene calls are TRBV2 and TRBJ2-3; 8 nucleotides line up with TRBD1. V shed 4 bases and J 0 bases; nucleotides not matched to a gene: 9. Looked up from germline, CDR1 is SNHLY and CDR2 is FYNNEI. The CDR3 spans 17 residues. As DNA, the CDR3 is TGTGCCAGCAGTGTTGTCAGGGGGCAATCTAGCACAGATACGCAGTATTTT. Translation: CASSVVRGQSSTDTQYF.

Of note for this clonotype: A junction boundary mismatches the germline segment, possibly from a read error. The genes are TRBV4-3 and TRBJ2-5; the D gene is possibly TRBD2 (5 bases). Germline CDR1 reads LGHNA; CDR2 reads YSLEER. The CDR3 totals 14 residues. DNA of the CDR3: TGCGCCAGCAGCCAGGACTGGAACCAAGAGACCCAGCACTTC. It codes for CASSQDWNQETQHF.

The chain combines TRBV29-1 with TRBJ2-7, with a possible D match to TRBD2 (6 bases). The V gene's germline CDR1 is SQVTM and CDR2 ANQGSEA. V gave up 5 bases and J gave up 9 bases, with 20 bases separating them. The CDR3 extends over 13 amino acids. The CDR3 coding sequence is TGCAGCGTTAATTCGCCGACTAGTTTGGGGCAGTACTTC. It specifies CSVNSPTSLGQYF.

This chain links TRBV6-6 with TRBJ2-7; 8 bases fit TRBD1. Germline V gene data show CDR1 as MNHNY and CDR2 as SVGAGI (reference sequence). The V gene end was trimmed by 0 bases and the J gene end by 5 bases; junction bases not matched to a gene: 12. This CDR3 has 17 residues. For the CDR3, the DNA is TGTGCCAGCAGTTACTCGATTGGGTTGGACAGGGATCACGAGCAGTACTTC. Encoded protein: CASSYSIGLDRDHEQYF.

The rearrangement joins TRBV7-2 to TRBJ2-3, with TRBD2 matching over 11 bases. With 4 bases clipped from V and 10 bases from J, the junction kept 4 bases outside the gene matches. The CDR3 is made up of 13 amino acids. Germline CDR1 SGHTA, CDR2 FQGNSA. The CDR3, as DNA: TGTGCCAGCAGCTCACTAGCGGGAGCGCCGCAGTATTTT. It translates to CASSSLAGAPQYF.